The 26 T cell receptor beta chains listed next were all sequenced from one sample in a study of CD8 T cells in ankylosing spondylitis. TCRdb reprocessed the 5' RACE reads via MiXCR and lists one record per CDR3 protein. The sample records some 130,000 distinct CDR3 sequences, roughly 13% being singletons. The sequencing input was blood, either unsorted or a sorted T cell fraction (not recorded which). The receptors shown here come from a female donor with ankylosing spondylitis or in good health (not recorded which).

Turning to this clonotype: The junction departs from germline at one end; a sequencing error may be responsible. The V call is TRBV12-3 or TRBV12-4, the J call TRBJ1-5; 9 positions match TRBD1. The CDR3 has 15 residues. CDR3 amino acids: CASSLGQGRNQPQHF. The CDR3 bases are TGTGCCAGCAGCTTAGGACAGGGGCGCAATCAGCCCCAGCATTTT.

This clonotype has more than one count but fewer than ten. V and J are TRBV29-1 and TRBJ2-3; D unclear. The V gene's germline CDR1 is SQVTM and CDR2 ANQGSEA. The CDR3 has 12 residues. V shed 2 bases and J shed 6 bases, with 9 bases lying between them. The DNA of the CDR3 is TGCAGCGTTGAATACATAGAGGATACGCAGTATTTT. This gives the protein CSVEYIEDTQYF.

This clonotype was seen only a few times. CDR3 loop: CASSLEAGTDTQYF. DNA of the CDR3: TGTGCCAGCAGCTTAGAGGCGGGGACAGATACGCAGTATTTT. This chain joins TRBV7-8 and TRBJ2-3, with a possible D match to TRBD2 (6 bases). The length of the CDR3 is 14 residues. Trimming stripped 1 base from V and 3 bases from J, with 8 bases between. Germline V gives CDR1 SGHVS, CDR2 FQNEAQ.

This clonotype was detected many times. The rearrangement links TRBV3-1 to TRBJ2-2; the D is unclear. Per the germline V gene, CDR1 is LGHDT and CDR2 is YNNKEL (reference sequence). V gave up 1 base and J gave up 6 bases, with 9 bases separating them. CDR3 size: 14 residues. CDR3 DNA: TGTGCCAGCAGCCAAGCAGTCCGACCCGGGGAGCTGTTTTTT. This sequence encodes CASSQAVRPGELFF.

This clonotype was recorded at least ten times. The CDR3 sequence: CASSLTPGTGGSNQPQHF. The CDR3 DNA follows: TGTGCCAGCAGTTTAACTCCCGGGACAGGCGGATCCAATCAGCCCCAGCATTTT. V is TRBV27 and J is TRBJ1-5; 8 bases are a match to TRBD1. CDR1 and CDR2 from the germline V gene are MNHEY and SMNVEV (reference sequence). The CDR3 is made up of 18 amino acids. The trim removed 2 bases at V and 3 bases at J, leaving 12 bases unmatched.

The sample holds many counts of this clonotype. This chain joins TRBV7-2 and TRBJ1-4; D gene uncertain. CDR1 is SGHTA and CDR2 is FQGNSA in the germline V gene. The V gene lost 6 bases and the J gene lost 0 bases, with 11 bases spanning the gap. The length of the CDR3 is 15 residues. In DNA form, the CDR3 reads TGTGCCAGCAGTCCTCAGACGACAACTAATGAAAAACTGTTTTTT. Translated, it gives CASSPQTTTNEKLFF.

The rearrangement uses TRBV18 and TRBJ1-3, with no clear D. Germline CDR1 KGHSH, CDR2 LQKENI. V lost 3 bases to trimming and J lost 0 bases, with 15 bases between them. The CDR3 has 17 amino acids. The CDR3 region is CASSPTSYDISGNTIYF. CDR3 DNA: TGTGCCAGCTCACCTACATCCTACGATATCTCTGGAAACACCATATATTTT.

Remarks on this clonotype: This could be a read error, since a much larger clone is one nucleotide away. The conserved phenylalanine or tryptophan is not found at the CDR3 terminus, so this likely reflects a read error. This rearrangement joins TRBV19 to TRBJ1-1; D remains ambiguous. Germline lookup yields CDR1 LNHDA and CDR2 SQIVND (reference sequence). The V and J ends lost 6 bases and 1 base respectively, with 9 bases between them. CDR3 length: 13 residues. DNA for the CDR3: TGTGCCAGTAGGCTACAGCAGAACACTGAAGCTTTCTTG. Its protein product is CASRLQQNTEAFL.

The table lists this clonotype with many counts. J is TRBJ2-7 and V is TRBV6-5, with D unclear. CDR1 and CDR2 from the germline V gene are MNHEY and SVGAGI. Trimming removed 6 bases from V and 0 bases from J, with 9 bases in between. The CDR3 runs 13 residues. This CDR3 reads CASRDLSSYEQYF. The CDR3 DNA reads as TGTGCCAGCAGGGACCTGAGCTCCTACGAGCAGTACTTC.

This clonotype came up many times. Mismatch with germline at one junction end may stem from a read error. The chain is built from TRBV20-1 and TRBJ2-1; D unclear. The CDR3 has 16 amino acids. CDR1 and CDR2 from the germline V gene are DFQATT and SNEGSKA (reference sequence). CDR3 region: CSARAGPLPPSNEQFF. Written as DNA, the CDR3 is TGCAGTGCGAGAGCCGGGCCGCTACCCCCCTCCAATGAGCAGTTCTTC.

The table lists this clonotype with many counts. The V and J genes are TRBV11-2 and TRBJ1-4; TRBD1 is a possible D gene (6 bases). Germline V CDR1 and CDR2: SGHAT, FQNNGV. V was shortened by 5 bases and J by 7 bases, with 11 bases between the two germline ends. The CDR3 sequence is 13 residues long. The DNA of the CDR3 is TGTGCCAGCAGCAAACAGGGAAGTGAAAAACTGTTTTTT. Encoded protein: CASSKQGSEKLFF.

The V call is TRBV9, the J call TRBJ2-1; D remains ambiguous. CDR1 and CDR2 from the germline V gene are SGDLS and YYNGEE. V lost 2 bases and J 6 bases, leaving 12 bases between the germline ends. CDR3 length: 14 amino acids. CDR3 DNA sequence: TGTGCCAGCAGCGTTGAGTGGGTCTCCAATGAGCAGTTCTTC. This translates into CASSVEWVSNEQFF.

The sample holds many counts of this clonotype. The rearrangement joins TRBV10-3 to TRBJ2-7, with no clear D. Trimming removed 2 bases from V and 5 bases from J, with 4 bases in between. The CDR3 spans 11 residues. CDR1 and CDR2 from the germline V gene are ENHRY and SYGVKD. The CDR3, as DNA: TGTGCCATCAGTGAGCACGACGAGCAGTACTTC. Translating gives CAISEHDEQYF.

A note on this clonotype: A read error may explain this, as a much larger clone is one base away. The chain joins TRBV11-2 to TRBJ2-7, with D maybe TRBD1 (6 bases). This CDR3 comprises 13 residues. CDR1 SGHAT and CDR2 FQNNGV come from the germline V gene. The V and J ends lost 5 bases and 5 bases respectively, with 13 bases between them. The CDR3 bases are TGTGCCAGCAGCAGCGACAGGAGGAACGAGCAGTACTTC. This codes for CASSSDRRNEQYF.

The CDR3 here is CSAQDALGANVLTF. CDR3 in DNA: TGCAGTGCTCAGGATGCCCTTGGGGCCAACGTCCTGACTTTC. The genes are TRBV20-1 and TRBJ2-6; D remains ambiguous. Trimming pared 5 bases from V and 3 bases from J, leaving 11 bases between. Germline V gene sequence: CDR1 DFQATT, CDR2 SNEGSKA (reference sequence). The CDR3 is made up of 14 amino acids.

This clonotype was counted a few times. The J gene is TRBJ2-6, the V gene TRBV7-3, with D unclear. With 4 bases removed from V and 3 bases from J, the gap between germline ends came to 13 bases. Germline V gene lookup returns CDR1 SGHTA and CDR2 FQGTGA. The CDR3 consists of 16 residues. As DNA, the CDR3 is TGTGCCAGCAGCTCCACAGCTATCTTTGGGGCCAACGTCCTGACTTTC. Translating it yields CASSSTAIFGANVLTF.

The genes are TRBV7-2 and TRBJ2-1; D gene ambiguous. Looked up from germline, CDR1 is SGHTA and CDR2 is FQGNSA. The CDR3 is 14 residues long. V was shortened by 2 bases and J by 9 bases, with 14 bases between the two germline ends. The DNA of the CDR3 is TGTGCCAGCAGCTTAAATTTCGCCTTGGCTGAGCAGTTCTTC. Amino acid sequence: CASSLNFALAEQFF.

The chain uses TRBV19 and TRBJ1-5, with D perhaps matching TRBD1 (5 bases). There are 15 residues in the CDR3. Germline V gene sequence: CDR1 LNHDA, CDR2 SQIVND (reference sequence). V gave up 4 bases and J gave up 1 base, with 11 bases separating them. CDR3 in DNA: TGTGCCAGTAGTAAGGAGGGGCGGAGCAATCAGCCCCAGCATTTT. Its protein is CASSKEGRSNQPQHF.

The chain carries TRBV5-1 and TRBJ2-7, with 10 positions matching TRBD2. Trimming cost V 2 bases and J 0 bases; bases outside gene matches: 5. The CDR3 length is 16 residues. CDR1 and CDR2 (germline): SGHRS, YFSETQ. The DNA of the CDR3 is TGCGCCAGCAGCTTTCGACTAGCGGGCAGCTCCTACGAGCAGTACTTC. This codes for CASSFRLAGSSYEQYF.

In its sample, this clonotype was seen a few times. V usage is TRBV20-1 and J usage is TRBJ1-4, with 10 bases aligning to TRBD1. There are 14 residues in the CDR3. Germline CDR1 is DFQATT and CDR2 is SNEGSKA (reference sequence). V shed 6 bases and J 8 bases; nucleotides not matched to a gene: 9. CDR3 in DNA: TGCAGTGCGCCCGGGACAGGGGAAGAGGAAAAACTGTTTTTT. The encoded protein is CSAPGTGEEEKLFF.

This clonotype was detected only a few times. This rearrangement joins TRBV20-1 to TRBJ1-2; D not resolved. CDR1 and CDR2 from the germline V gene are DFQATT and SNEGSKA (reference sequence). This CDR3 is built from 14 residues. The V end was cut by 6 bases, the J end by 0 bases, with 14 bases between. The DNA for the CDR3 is TGCAGTGCCCCCTCCGGGATAGCTAACTATGGCTACACCTTC. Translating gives CSAPSGIANYGYTF.

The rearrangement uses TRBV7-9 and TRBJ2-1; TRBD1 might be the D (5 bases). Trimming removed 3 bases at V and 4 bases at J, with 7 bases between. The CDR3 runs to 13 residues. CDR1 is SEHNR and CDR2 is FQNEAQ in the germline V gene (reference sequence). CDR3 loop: CASSLGHYNEQFF. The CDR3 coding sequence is TGTGCCAGCAGCTTGGGGCATTACAATGAGCAGTTCTTC. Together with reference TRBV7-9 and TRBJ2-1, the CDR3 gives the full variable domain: DTGVSQNPRHKITKRGQNVTFRCDPISEHNRLYWYRQTLGQGPEFLTYFQNEAQLEKSRLLSDRFSAERPKGSFSTLEIQRTEQGDSAMYLCASSLGHYNEQFFGPGTRLTVL.

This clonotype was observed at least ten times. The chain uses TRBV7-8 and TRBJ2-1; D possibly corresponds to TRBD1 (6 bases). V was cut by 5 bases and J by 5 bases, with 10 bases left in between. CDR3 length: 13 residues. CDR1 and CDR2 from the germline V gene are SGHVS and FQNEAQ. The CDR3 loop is CASSMDRNNEQFF. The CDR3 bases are TGTGCCAGCAGCATGGACAGAAACAATGAGCAGTTCTTC.

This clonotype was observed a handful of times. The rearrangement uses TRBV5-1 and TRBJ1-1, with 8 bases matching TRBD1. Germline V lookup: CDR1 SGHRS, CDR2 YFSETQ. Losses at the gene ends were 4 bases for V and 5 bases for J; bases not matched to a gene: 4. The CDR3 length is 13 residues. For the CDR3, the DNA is TGCGCCAGCAGCACGCAGGGGGCGACTGAAGCTTTCTTT. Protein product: CASSTQGATEAFF.

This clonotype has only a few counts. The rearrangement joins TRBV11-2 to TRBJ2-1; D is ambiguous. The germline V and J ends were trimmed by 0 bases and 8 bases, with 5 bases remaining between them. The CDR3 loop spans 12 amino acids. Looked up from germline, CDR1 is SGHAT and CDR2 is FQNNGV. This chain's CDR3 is CASSLDHYEQFF. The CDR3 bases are TGTGCCAGCAGCTTAGATCATTATGAGCAGTTCTTC.

CDR3 sequence (DNA): TGTGCCAGCAGCTGGAGGGGTCCTGGAAACACCATATATTTT. Translating it yields CASSWRGPGNTIYF. The V and J genes are TRBV5-4 and TRBJ1-3; tentatively, D is TRBD1 (5 bases). There are 14 residues in the CDR3. V was trimmed by 3 bases and J by 2 bases, leaving 9 bases between them. The V gene's germline CDR1 is SGHNT and CDR2 YYREEE (reference sequence).